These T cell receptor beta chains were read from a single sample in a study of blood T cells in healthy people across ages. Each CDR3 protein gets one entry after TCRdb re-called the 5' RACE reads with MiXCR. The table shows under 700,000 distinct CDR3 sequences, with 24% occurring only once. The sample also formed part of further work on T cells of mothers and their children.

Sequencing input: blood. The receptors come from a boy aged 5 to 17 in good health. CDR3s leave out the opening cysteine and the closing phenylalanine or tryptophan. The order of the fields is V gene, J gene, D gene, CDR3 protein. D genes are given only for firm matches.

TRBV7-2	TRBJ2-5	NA	ASSLAVIGSAQY
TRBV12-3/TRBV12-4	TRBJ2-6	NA	ASSPRRAHSGANVLT
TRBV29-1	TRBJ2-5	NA	SVGRKDRNRGTQY
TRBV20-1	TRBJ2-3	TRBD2	SARVYGGEGTDTQY
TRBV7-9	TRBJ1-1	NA	ASSWKGQVMNTEAF
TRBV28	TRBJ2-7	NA	ASSGIRDTENEQY
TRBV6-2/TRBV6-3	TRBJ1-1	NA	ASSYHAGRVNTEAF
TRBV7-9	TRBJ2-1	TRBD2	ASSRRLAPYNEQF
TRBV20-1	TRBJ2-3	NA	SARATGSAPDTQY
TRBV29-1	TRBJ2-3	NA	SAYNRDPDTQY
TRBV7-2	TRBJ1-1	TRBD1	ASSPWTGENTEAF
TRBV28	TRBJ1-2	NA	ATSQGGYGYT
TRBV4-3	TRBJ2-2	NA	ASSQEMVKETGELF
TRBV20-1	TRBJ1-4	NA	SARDPKQGGKNEKLF
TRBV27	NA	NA	ASRKGVGETQY
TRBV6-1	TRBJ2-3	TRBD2	ASSEPSGDPKY
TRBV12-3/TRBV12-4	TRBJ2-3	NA	ASSLKADTQY
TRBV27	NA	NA	ASRHPDSYEQY
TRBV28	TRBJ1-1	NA	ASSDPTPGKAF
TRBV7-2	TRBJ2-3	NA	ASSWIYGIPDTQY
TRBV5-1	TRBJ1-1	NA	ASSPGGRVNTEAF
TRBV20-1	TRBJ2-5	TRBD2	SARDIYASGREETQY
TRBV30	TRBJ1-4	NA	ACNPSGSEKLF
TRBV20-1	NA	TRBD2	SARVLIAGGYNEQF
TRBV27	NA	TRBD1	ASSLITGVDEQF
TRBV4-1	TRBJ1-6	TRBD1	ASSQATGGRGSPLH
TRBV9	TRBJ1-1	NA	ASSAPGPEAF
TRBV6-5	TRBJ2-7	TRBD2	ASSDLASGRRYEQY
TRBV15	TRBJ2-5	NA	ATEQGPRETQY
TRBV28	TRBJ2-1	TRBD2	ASRLVAGAAFEQF
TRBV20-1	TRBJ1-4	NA	SAKGRSERLF
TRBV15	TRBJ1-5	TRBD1	ATSRDGQGGSQPQQ
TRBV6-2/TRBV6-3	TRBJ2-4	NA	ASSYSGSEQGLAKNIQY
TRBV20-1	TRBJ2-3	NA	SARLPSKGTDTQY
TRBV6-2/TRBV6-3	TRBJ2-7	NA	ASSSYPGTEDTYEQY
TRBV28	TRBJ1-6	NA	ASSTGGIGNSPLH
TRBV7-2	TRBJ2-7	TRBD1	ASSQKIGQGTYEQY
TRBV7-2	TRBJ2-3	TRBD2	ASSPVAGGFTDTQY
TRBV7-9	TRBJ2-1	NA	ASSFGRSGNEQF
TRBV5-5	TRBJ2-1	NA	ASSFGWASYNEQF
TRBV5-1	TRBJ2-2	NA	ASSLAGDPNTGELF
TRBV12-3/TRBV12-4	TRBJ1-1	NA	ASSLALRAPLSMNTEAF
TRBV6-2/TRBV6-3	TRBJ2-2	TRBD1	ASSKTGVNTGELF